The 22 T cell receptor beta chains below all came from one sample that was sequenced in a study of blood T cell repertoires in COVID-19 (TCRdb year 2020). The library was obtained by the immunoSEQ multiplex PCR assay. The clones in this table, taken by TCRdb from immuneACCESS, are in-frame only. Not every clone is retained; where verified, under half of the shortfall comes from an unresolved V gene, and the cause of the rest is unknown. This sample lists roughly 400,000 clones; around 87% were detected once. The ten largest make up roughly 2.1% of the sample. The source material was peripheral blood. The receptors originated from a woman aged 55-69 years with COVID-19, enrolled during active disease.

This clone was picked up a small number of times. CDR3 sequence (DNA): TGTGCCAGCAGCACATCCCCCCCCGATACGCAGTATTTT. Protein: CASSTSPPDTQYF. The chain has TRBV5-4 and TRBJ2-3; no firm D call. V was cut by 4 bases and J by 6 bases, with 12 bases left in between. CDR1 SGHNT and CDR2 YYREEE come from the germline V gene (reference sequence). The CDR3 extends over 13 amino acids.

The chain joins TRBV18 to TRBJ2-7, with TRBD1 matching 7 bases. CDR3 size: 15 residues. Germline V lookup: CDR1 KGHSH, CDR2 LQKENI. Germline trimming cut 0 bases from V and 4 bases from J; bases unmatched to any gene: 6. CDR3 nucleotides: TGTGCCAGCTCACCACCGGGGACAGATTTTTACGAGCAGTACTTC. The encoded protein is CASSPPGTDFYEQYF.

The gene calls are TRBV3-1 (or the pseudogene TRBV3-2) and TRBJ1-2; D might be TRBD1 (6 bases). This CDR3 is 15 amino acids long. With 2 bases removed from V and 7 bases from J, the gap between germline ends came to 17 bases. The V gene's germline CDR1 is LGHDT and CDR2 YNNKEL (reference sequence). The CDR3 spells CASSQNTQGISGYTF. The DNA for the CDR3 is TGTGCCAGCAGCCAAAATACACAGGGTATTTCTGGCTACACCTTC.

The rearrangement links TRBV4-2 to TRBJ1-1; no firm D call. The V gene's germline CDR1 is LGHNA and CDR2 YNFKEQ. Trimming left V 2 bases short and J 7 bases short, with 17 bases between. The CDR3 extends over 15 amino acids. The CDR3 loop is CASSQPLGGRVEAFF. CDR3 DNA sequence: TGTGCCAGCAGCCAACCATTGGGAGGAAGGGTTGAAGCTTTCTTT.

The genes are TRBV15 and TRBJ1-2, with D possibly matching TRBD1 (5 bases). This CDR3 contains 14 residues. The germline V and J ends were trimmed by 0 bases and 7 bases, with 12 bases remaining between them. CDR1 is LNHNV, CDR2 YYDKDF, per germline (reference sequence). This chain's CDR3 is CATSRDIRESGYTF. The DNA of the CDR3 is TGTGCCACCAGCAGAGATATCAGGGAAAGTGGCTACACCTTC. The whole variable domain, filled in from reference TRBV15 and TRBJ1-2, reads DAMVIQNPRYQVTQFGKPVTLSCSQTLNHNVMYWYQQKSSQAPKLLFHYYDKDFNNEADTPDNFQSRRPNTSFCFLDIRSPGLGDTAMYLCATSRDIRESGYTFGSGTRLTVV.

This rearrangement joins TRBV7-9 to TRBJ1-5; D possibly corresponds to TRBD1 (6 bases). V was clipped by 5 bases and J by 3 bases, with 14 bases between them. Germline V gene data show CDR1 as SEHNR and CDR2 as FQNEAQ (reference sequence). This CDR3 has 15 residues. The CDR3, as DNA: TGTGCCAGCAGCCGAACAGGGTCCGACAATCAGCCCCAGCATTTT. This codes for CASSRTGSDNQPQHF.

The chain couples TRBV9 to TRBJ2-5, with 9 nucleotides matching TRBD2. CDR1 and CDR2 from the germline V gene are SGDLS and YYNGEE. The ends lost 0 bases at V and 1 base at J; junction bases unmatched: 10. CDR3 length: 18 residues. The CDR3 DNA reads as TGTGCCAGCAGCGTAGGTCTAGCGGGGAGGGGGTTCCAAGAGACCCAGTACTTC. As protein: CASSVGLAGRGFQETQYF.

V usage is TRBV30 and J usage is TRBJ1-5; the match to TRBD1 covers 8 bases. The ends lost 2 bases at V and 0 bases at J; junction bases unmatched: 9. This CDR3 has 17 amino acids. Per germline, CDR1 GTSNPN and CDR2 SVGIG (reference sequence). The DNA for the CDR3 is TGTGCCTGGAGTTGGGCAGGGGGCGGCTATAGCAATCAGCCCCAGCATTTT. As protein: CAWSWAGGGYSNQPQHF.

The genes are TRBV18 and TRBJ2-7; 9 positions match TRBD1. The V and J ends lost 2 bases and 6 bases, in that order; junction bases with no gene match: 14. CDR1 and CDR2 (germline): KGHSH, LQKENI. The CDR3 runs 17 residues. In nucleotides, the CDR3 is TGTGCCAGCTCACCAATCAGACAGGGGGTAAACATTGGCGAGCAGTACTTC. This sequence encodes CASSPIRQGVNIGEQYF.

This chain uses TRBV28 with TRBJ1-3, with D tentatively TRBD1 (6 bases). Trimming stripped 5 bases from V and 4 bases from J, with 18 bases between. Germline CDR1 is MDHEN and CDR2 is SYDVKM. The CDR3 length is 16 residues. The CDR3 DNA sequence: TGTGCCAGCAGTCCCCCTCGGACAGAAACAGGAAACACCATATATTTT. This gives the protein CASSPPRTETGNTIYF.

V gene TRBV9 combines with J gene TRBJ2-7; no firm D call. Looked up from germline, CDR1 is SGDLS and CDR2 is YYNGEE. The CDR3 is made up of 15 amino acids. With 3 bases removed from V and 3 bases from J, the gap between germline ends came to 16 bases. Here the CDR3 reads CASSGQSSRNYEQYF. The CDR3 DNA sequence: TGTGCCAGCAGCGGACAAAGCAGTCGAAACTACGAGCAGTACTTC.

The rearrangement links TRBV28 to TRBJ2-1; weak D call: TRBD2 (7 bases). Trimming took off 7 bases at V and 1 base at J, with 11 bases between the two ends. Germline assignment: CDR1 MDHEN and CDR2 SYDVKM. The CDR3 loop spans 14 amino acids. In DNA, the CDR3 is TGTGCCAGCATAAAGGGGGGGTCCTACAATGAGCAGTTCTTC. It codes for CASIKGGSYNEQFF.

V gene TRBV3-1 (or the pseudogene TRBV3-2) combines with J gene TRBJ1-6; perhaps TRBD1 as D (5 bases). CDR3 length: 14 residues. Germline V lookup: CDR1 LGHDT, CDR2 YNNKEL (reference sequence). Trimming shortened V by 4 bases and J by 8 bases, and 12 bases separated the two germline ends. The CDR3 nucleotides are TGTGCCAGCAGCCTAACCGACAGTGATTCACCCCTCCACTTT. Translated, it gives CASSLTDSDSPLHF.

V and J are TRBV6-1 and TRBJ1-3; D is unclear. The V gene's germline CDR1 is MNHNS and CDR2 SASEGT. CDR3 length: 14 residues. Deletions cut 3 bases from V and 0 bases from J, with 6 bases between. Here the CDR3 reads CASSDPGSGNTIYF. CDR3 sequence (DNA): TGTGCCAGCAGTGATCCGGGCTCTGGAAACACCATATATTTT.

The chain links TRBV5-1 to TRBJ2-2, with 7 bases identical to TRBD1. CDR1 and CDR2 (germline): SGHRS, YFSETQ. The V segment lost 4 bases and the J segment 1 base; nucleotides outside the gene matches: 7. The CDR3 length is 16 residues. The CDR3 DNA reads TGCGCCAGCAGCACCACAGGGGTCGTGAACACCGGGGAGCTGTTTTTT. Protein: CASSTTGVVNTGELFF.

The rearrangement uses TRBV9 and TRBJ2-1; 9 bases are a match to TRBD1. Unmatched junction bases numbered 8, after V lost 3 bases and J lost 7 bases. The length of the CDR3 is 15 residues. Germline-derived CDR1 and CDR2 are SGDLS and YYNGEE. CDR3 protein: CASSAGQGGRNEQFF. CDR3 in DNA: TGTGCCAGCAGCGCGGGACAGGGAGGCAGGAATGAGCAGTTCTTC.

The V and J genes are TRBV28 and TRBJ2-7; D is uncertain. The germline V and J ends were trimmed by 5 bases and 2 bases, with 7 bases remaining between them. CDR3 length equals 12 residues. Germline V gene lookup returns CDR1 MDHEN and CDR2 SYDVKM. The CDR3 region is CASSPSAYEQYF. CDR3 coding DNA: TGTGCCAGCAGTCCCTCGGCCTACGAGCAGTACTTC.

This chain joins TRBV7-9 and TRBJ1-1, with D hard to call. The CDR3 totals 12 residues. V was cut by 5 bases and J by 8 bases, with 12 bases left in between. Germline V gene sequence: CDR1 SEHNR, CDR2 FQNEAQ (reference sequence). This chain's CDR3 is CASSGRVVEAFF. CDR3 in DNA: TGTGCCAGCAGCGGGCGGGTCGTGGAAGCTTTCTTT.

The rearrangement joins TRBV6-6 to TRBJ2-3; 7 bases are shared with TRBD2. The ends lost 5 bases at V and 5 bases at J; junction bases unmatched: 10. Germline lookup yields CDR1 MNHNY and CDR2 SVGAGI (reference sequence). The CDR3 has 15 amino acids. DNA for the CDR3: TGTGCCAGCAGTCACCAGGCCCGGGGGGAAGATACGCAGTATTTT. Its translation is CASSHQARGEDTQYF.

The CDR3 region has the DNA TGTGCCAGCAGCCGACAGACGAACACTGAAGCTTTCTTT. This sequence encodes CASSRQTNTEAFF. The gene calls are TRBV6-5 and TRBJ1-1; D is perhaps TRBD1 (5 bases). Trimming took off 6 bases at V and 1 base at J, with 9 bases between the two ends. This CDR3 is 13 amino acids long. Germline-derived CDR1 and CDR2 are MNHEY and SVGAGI.

The V gene is TRBV19, the J gene TRBJ1-1; 11 positions agree with TRBD1. The CDR3 contains 15 residues. With 3 bases clipped from V and 1 base from J, the junction kept 1 base outside the gene matches. In germline, CDR1 is LNHDA, CDR2 SQIVND (reference sequence). The CDR3 protein is CASSMGTGGNTEAFF. In nucleotides, the CDR3 is TGTGCCAGTAGTATGGGGACAGGGGGGAACACTGAAGCTTTCTTT.

V and J are TRBV28 and TRBJ2-5; 7 bases align to TRBD1. The V gene end was trimmed by 2 bases and the J gene end by 0 bases; junction bases not matched to a gene: 3. This CDR3 has 15 amino acids. Looked up from germline, CDR1 is MDHEN and CDR2 is SYDVKM. CDR3 DNA sequence: TGTGCCAGCAGTTTAAGGGACAGTTACCAAGAGACCCAGTACTTC. It codes for CASSLRDSYQETQYF. Drawing the rest from reference TRBV28 and TRBJ2-5, the complete variable domain is DVKVTQSSRYLVKRTGEKVFLECVQDMDHENMFWYRQDPGLGLRLIYFSYDVKMKEKGDIPEGYSVSREKKERFSLILESASTNQTSMYLCASSLRDSYQETQYFGPGTRLLVL.